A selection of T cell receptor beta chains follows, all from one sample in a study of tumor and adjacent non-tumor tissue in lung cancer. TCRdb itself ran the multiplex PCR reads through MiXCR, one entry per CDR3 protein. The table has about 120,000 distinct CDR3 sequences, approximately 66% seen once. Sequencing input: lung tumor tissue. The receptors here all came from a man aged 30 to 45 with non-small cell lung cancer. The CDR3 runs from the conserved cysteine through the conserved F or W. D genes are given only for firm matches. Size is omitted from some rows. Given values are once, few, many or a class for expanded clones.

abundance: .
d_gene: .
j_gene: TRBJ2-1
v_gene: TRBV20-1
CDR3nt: TGCAGTGCTTGCGGAGGGAGTTCCTACAATGAGCAGTTCTTC
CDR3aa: CSACGGSSYNEQFF

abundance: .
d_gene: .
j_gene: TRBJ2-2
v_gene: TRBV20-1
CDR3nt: TGCAGTGCTAGAGGGGGGGTAAACACCGGGGAGCTGTTTTTT
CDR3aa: CSARGGVNTGELFF

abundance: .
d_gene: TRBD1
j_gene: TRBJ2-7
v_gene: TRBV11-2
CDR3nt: TGTGCCAGCAGCTTAGGACGAGACAGGGTCCCCACTCAGTACTTC
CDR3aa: CASSLGRDRVPTQYF

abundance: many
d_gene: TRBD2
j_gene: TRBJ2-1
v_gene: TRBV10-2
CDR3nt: TGCGCCAGCAGTCCGGGACTAGCGGGGGGCAATGAGCAGTTCTTC
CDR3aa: CASSPGLAGGNEQFF

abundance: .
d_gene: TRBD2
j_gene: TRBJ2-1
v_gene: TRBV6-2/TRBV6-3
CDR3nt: TGTGCCCTCAGACGACATGGGTCGGGAGGTGAGCAGTTCTTC
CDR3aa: CALRRHGSGGEQFF

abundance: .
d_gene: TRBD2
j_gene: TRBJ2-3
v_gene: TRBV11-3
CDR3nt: TGTGTCAGCAGCCTAAGGACTAGCGGTATCACAGATACTCAGTATTTT
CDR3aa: CVSSLRTSGITDTQYF

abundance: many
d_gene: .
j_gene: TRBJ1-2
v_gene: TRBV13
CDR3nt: TGTGCCAGCAGCATCCACCCCGAGAGCTATGGCTACACCTTC
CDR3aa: CASSIHPESYGYTF

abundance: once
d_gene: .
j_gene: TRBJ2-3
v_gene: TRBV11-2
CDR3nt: TGTGCCAGCAGCCTATTGTTCGGATGCGGCACAGATACGCAGTATTTT
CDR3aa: CASSLLFGCGTDTQYF

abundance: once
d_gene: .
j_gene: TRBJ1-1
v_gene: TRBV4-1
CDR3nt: TGCGCCAGCAGCCAAGATGTGGGGCGAGGGTGGATCACTGTAGCTTTCTTT
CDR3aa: CASSQDVGRGWITVAFF

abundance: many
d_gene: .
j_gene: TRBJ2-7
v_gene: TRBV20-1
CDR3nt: TGCAGTGCTAGAGGTCAGCGAGCGGATAGCTCCTACGAGCAGTACTTC
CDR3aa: CSARGQRADSSYEQYF

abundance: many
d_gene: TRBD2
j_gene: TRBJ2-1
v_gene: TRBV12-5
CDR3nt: TGTGCTAGTGGTTTGGGACTAGCGGGAGTCAATGAGCAGTTCTTC
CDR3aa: CASGLGLAGVNEQFF

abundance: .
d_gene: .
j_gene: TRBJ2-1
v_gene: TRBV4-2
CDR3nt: TGTGCCAGCACCCATCAAGGGAAGGAGCAGTTCTTC
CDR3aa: CASTHQGKEQFF

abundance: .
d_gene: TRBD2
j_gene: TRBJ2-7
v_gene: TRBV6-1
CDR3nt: TGTGCAAGCAGTGGAGTAGCGGGAGGCTACGAGCAGTACTTC
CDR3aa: CASSGVAGGYEQYF

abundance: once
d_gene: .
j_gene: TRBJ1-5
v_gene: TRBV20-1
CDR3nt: TGCAGTGGTAGAGATCGCGGGACGATCGATCAGCCCCTGCATTTT
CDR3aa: CSGRDRGTIDQPLHF

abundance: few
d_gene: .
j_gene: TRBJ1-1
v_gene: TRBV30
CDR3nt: TGTGCCTGGAGTGTACTGGGGGGCGAGAACACTGAAGCTTTCTTT
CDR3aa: CAWSVLGGENTEAFF

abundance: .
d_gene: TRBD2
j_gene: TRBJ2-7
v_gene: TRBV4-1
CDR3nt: TGCGCCAGCAGCCGAGATGAGACGGGAGGTACGTACTGGCAGTACTTC
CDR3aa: CASSRDETGGTYWQYF

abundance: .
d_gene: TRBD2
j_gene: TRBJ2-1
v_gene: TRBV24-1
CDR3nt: TGTGCCACCAGTGATTTAAGCGGGGAATACAATGAGCAGTTCTTC
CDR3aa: CATSDLSGEYNEQFF

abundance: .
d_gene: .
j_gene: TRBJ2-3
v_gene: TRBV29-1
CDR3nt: TGCAGCGACCTTCGACAGAGCACAGATACGCATTATTTT
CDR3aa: CSDLRQSTDTHYF

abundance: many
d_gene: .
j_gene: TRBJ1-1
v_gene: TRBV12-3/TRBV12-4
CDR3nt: TGTGCCAGCAGTTTTACGAAGTCTCTGGCCACTGAAGCTTTCTTT
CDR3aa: CASSFTKSLATEAFF

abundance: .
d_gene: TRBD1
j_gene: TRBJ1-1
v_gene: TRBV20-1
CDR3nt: TGCAGTGCCAGTGGGGCGACAGGGCATACTGAAGGTTTCTTT
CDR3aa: CSASGATGHTEGFF

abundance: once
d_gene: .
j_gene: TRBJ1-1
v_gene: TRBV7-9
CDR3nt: TGTGCCAGCAGCATCACGGGAAACACTGAAGTTTTCTTT
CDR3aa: CASSITGNTEVFF

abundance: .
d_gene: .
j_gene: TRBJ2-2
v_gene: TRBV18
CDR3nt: TGTGCCAGCTCACCACGGCAAGGGGACACCGGGGAGCTGTTTTTT
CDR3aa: CASSPRQGDTGELFF

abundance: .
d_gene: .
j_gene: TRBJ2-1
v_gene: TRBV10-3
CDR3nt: TGTGCCAGCCGAGTACAGGGCCATGAGCAGTTCTTC
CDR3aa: CASRVQGHEQFF

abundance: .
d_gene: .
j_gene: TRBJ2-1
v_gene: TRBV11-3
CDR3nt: TGTGCCAGCAGCCCCACACCTGGCAGTGAGCAGTTCTGG
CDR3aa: CASSPTPGSEQFW

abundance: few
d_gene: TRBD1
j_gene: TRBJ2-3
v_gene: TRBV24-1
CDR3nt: TGTGCCACCAGTGAATCACGCCGGGACAGGGGAGGCGATACGCAGTATTTT
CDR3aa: CATSESRRDRGGDTQYF

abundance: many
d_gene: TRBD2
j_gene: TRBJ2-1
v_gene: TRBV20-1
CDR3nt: TGCAGTGCTATTACTAGCGGGACCCTATACAATGAGCAGTTCTTC
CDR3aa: CSAITSGTLYNEQFF

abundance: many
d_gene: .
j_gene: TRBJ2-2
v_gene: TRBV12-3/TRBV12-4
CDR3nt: TGTGCCAGCAGCCTCCGCCCGGGGGGGGAGCTGTTTTTT
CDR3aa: CASSLRPGGELFF

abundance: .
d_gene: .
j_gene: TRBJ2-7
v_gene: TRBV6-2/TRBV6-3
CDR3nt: TGTGCCAGCAGTCTGGACGGATCAGGCTCCTACGAGCAGTACTTC
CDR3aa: CASSLDGSGSYEQYF

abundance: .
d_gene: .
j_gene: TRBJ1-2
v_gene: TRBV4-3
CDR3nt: TGCGCCAGCAGCCACCAACTAACATTGATTTATGGCTACACCTTC
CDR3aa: CASSHQLTLIYGYTF

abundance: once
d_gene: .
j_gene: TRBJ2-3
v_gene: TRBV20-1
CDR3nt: TGCAGTGCTAGAGATTTTTTCTTAGCGGAAGCAGATACGCAGTATTTT
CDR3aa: CSARDFFLAEADTQYF

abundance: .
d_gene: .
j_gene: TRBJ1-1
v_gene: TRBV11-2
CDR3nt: TGTACCAGCAGCTTGGTACAGAGAAACACTGAAGTTTTCTTT
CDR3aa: CTSSLVQRNTEVFF

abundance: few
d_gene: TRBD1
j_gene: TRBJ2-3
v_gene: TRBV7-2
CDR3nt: TGTGCCAGCAGCTCGTACAGGGGCGCAGATACGCAGTATTTT
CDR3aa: CASSSYRGADTQYF

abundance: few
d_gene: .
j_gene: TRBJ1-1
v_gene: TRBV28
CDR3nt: TGTGCCAGCAGTTTGGGGCAGTCTTGTTACTTT
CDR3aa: CASSLGQSCYF

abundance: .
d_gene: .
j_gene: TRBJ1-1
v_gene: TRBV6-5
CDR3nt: TGTGCCAGCAGTTACTCACAGACGCCAGCTCACTTT
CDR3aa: CASSYSQTPAHF

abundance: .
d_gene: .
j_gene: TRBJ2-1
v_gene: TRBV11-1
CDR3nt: TGTGCCGGCAGCTTATTGGGTTACAAAGAGCAGTTCTTC
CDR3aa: CAGSLLGYKEQFF

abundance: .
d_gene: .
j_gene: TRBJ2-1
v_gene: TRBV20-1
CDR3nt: TGCAGTGCTCTCGGACTAGGGGGATACAATGAGCAGCTCTTC
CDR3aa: CSALGLGGYNEQLF

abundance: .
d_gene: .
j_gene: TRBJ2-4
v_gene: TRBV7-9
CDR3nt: TGTGCCAGCACCCCGACTAGTTCTTTGAGCAAAAACTTTCAGTACTTC
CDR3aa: CASTPTSSLSKNFQYF

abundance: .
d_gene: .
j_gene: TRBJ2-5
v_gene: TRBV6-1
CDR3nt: TGTGCCAGCAGCAAAGCTTGGTCTAGAGGAAATGGTTTGGAAGAGACCCAGTACTTC
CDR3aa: CASSKAWSRGNGLEETQYF

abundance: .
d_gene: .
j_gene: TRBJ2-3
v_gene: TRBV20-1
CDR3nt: TGCAGTGCTAGAGCGGTCAGTCAGGGAAATACGCAGTATTTT
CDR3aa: CSARAVSQGNTQYF

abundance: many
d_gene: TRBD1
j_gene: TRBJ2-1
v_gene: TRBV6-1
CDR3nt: TGTGCCAGCAGGAGGGTCGGGACAGGGAACAATGAGCAGTTCTTC
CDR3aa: CASRRVGTGNNEQFF

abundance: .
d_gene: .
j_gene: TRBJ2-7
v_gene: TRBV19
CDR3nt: TGTGCCAGTAGTTTCGGGACGGACATCTACGAGCAGTACTTC
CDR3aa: CASSFGTDIYEQYF

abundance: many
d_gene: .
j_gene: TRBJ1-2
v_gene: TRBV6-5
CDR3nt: TGTGCCAGCAGCTCGCCAGTTGGCTATGGCTACACCTTC
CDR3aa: CASSSPVGYGYTF

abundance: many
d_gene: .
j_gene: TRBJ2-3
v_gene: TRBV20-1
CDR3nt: TGCAGTGCTAAGGGCCCAAGCACAGATACGCAGTATTTT
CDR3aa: CSAKGPSTDTQYF

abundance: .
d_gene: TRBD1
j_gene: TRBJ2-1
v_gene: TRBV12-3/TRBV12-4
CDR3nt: TGTGCCAGCAGTTTAGCCTATGCCGAAGGGACAGGGGACAATGAGCAGTTCTTC
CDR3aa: CASSLAYAEGTGDNEQFF

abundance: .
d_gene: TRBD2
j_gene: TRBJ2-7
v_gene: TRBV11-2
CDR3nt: TGTGCCAGCTGCCCGTGTACTAGCGGGCCCTCCTACGAGCAGTACTTC
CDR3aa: CASCPCTSGPSYEQYF

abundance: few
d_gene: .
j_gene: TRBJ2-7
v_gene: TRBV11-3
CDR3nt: TGTGCCAGCAGCTTACGGGGGGCACCCTACGAGCAGTACTTC
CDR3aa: CASSLRGAPYEQYF

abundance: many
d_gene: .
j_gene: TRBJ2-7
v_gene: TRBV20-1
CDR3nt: TGCAGTGCTAGAGGGAGGGGCGAGCAGTACTTC
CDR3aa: CSARGRGEQYF